The 2 T cell receptor beta chains below all came from one sample that was sequenced in a study of a mutant IDH1 vaccine in newly diagnosed glioma. Time point indicated: week 47, end of study. Topical imiquimod accompanied each vaccine dose, which consisted of 300 ug of mutant IDH1 20-mer peptide. Method: immunoSEQ multiplex PCR; TCRdb's copy keeps in-frame clones and lacks some. The table records over 80,000 clones, approximately 75% of them present only once. Antigens of these TCRs are unknown. Source: PBMCs, taken from a glioma patient whose treatment included an IDH1 peptide vaccine. Receptors were obtained from a middle-aged man with glioma.

The chain employs TRBV5-6 and TRBJ2-3; D perhaps matches TRBD2 (6 bases). V was cut by 0 bases and J by 0 bases, with 8 bases left in between. CDR1 SGHDT and CDR2 YYEEEE come from the germline V gene. CDR3 length equals 15 residues. The CDR3 sequence: CASSLDGGSTDTQYF. Written as DNA, the CDR3 is TGTGCCAGCAGCTTGGACGGGGGTAGCACAGATACGCAGTATTTT.

The genes are TRBV5-4 and TRBJ1-1; 7 bases map to TRBD1. The CDR3 is 14 residues long. The junction had 8 bases not matched to a gene; V was cut back by 6 bases and J by 3 bases. CDR1 is SGHNT and CDR2 is YYREEE in the germline V gene (reference sequence). Here the CDR3 reads CASNKGALDTEAFF. CDR3 nucleotide sequence: TGTGCCAGCAATAAGGGGGCGTTGGACACTGAAGCTTTCTTT.